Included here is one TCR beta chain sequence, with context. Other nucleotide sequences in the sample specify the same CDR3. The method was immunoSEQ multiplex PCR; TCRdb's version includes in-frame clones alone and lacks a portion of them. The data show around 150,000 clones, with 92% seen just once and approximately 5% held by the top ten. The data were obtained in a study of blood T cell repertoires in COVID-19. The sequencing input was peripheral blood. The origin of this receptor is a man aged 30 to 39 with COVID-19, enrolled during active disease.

The CDR3 sequence: CASSLRGYEQFF. CDR3 bases: TGTGCCAGCAGTTTAAGGGGGTATGAGCAGTTCTTC. The chain uses TRBV27 and TRBJ2-1, with D perhaps TRBD1 (6 bases). Germline V gene data show CDR1 as MNHEY and CDR2 as SMNVEV (reference sequence). V lost 2 bases and J 8 bases, leaving 7 bases between the germline ends. CDR3 length: 12 residues.